The 14 T cell receptor beta chains reported below all come from one sample, sequenced in a study of T cell responses to AZD1222 COVID-19 vaccine (dated by TCRdb to about 2021). The time point label of this sample denotes: about 28 days (+/-7) after the second vaccine dose. The library was built by means of the immunoSEQ multiplex PCR assay. In TCRdb, the immuneACCESS table is reduced to in-frame sequences with V and J assigned. These tables do not hold every clone; where another copy was compared, an unresolved V gene accounts for under half, and the others remain unexplained. This sample lists around 150,000 clones; 92% were detected once. The top ten constitute approximately 3.3% of the sample. This sample comprised peripheral blood, obtained 28 days after the second AZD1222 dose. These receptors were taken from an adult who received the AZD1222 COVID-19 vaccine.

The chain recombines TRBV10-3 with TRBJ2-5, with D possibly matching TRBD2 (7 bases). The V gene's germline CDR1 is ENHRY and CDR2 SYGVKD. This CDR3 comprises 16 residues. The V end lost 6 bases, the J end lost 5 bases, and 22 bases lay between the germline ends. The CDR3 DNA is TGTGCCATCAGAGGGGGGTTCGCGGGAGCGGGGGAGACCCAGTACTTC. Translated, it gives CAIRGGFAGAGETQYF.

The chain links TRBV27 to TRBJ2-7; D call uncertain. The length of the CDR3 is 15 residues. Trimming pared 6 bases from V and 3 bases from J, leaving 18 bases between. CDR1 and CDR2 from the germline V gene are MNHEY and SMNVEV (reference sequence). CDR3 in DNA: TGTGCCAGCAGCCTTTACTCGGACGGAATCTACGAGCAGTACTTC. It codes for CASSLYSDGIYEQYF.

The V and J genes are TRBV7-9 and TRBJ1-3; D is perhaps TRBD1 (6 bases). Germline V gene lookup returns CDR1 SEHNR and CDR2 FQNEAQ (reference sequence). V lost 4 bases and J 1 base, leaving 14 bases between the germline ends. The CDR3 length is 16 residues. The CDR3 is CASSSDPGASGNTIYF. For the CDR3, the DNA is TGTGCCAGCAGCTCCGATCCGGGGGCTTCTGGAAACACCATATATTTT.

The chain employs TRBV28 and TRBJ1-2; D perhaps matches TRBD1 (6 bases). The CDR3 is made up of 14 amino acids. Trimming cost V 1 base and J 4 bases, with 10 bases left between them. Germline values: CDR1 MDHEN, CDR2 SYDVKM. CDR3 DNA sequence: TGTGCCAGCAGTTTATACAGGGTTGGCTATGGCTACACCTTC. Translation gives CASSLYRVGYGYTF.

This rearrangement joins TRBV5-1 to TRBJ2-7; no clear D gene. The CDR3 is made up of 12 amino acids. Per germline, CDR1 SGHRS and CDR2 YFSETQ. Trimming cost V 2 bases and J 3 bases, with 6 bases left between them. The CDR3 nucleotides read TGCGCCAGCAGCTTCGACCGCTACGAGCAGTACTTC. Translating gives CASSFDRYEQYF.

This clone came up once. The rearrangement links TRBV10-3 to TRBJ1-2; D is uncertain. This CDR3 region has 12 residues. V was trimmed by 4 bases and J by 8 bases, leaving 11 bases between them. CDR1 and CDR2 (germline): ENHRY, SYGVKD. The chain's CDR3 is CAISAQEYGYTF. The DNA for the CDR3 is TGTGCCATCAGTGCCCAGGAATACGGCTACACCTTC.

This chain joins TRBV7-9 and TRBJ2-2; 10 nucleotides line up with TRBD1. The CDR3 is 15 amino acids. V shed 8 bases, J shed 5 bases, and the junction held 8 bases outside the gene matches. Germline V lookup: CDR1 SEHNR, CDR2 FQNEAQ (reference sequence). The CDR3 region has the DNA TGTGCCAGCCCATGGTCGGGACAGGGGACCGGGGAGCTGTTTTTT. Encoded protein: CASPWSGQGTGELFF.

The chain links TRBV6-5 to TRBJ1-3; D may be TRBD1 (5 bases). The CDR3 consists of 15 residues. V was cut by 2 bases and J by 0 bases, with 8 bases left in between. Looked up from germline, CDR1 is MNHEY and CDR2 is SVGAGI. The chain's CDR3 is CASSYAGHSGNTIYF. The CDR3 DNA reads as TGTGCCAGCAGTTACGCAGGACACTCTGGAAACACCATATATTTT.

This chain connects TRBV9 to TRBJ2-6, with D perhaps TRBD2 (5 bases). Germline CDR1 and CDR2: SGDLS and YYNGEE. Trimming removed 0 bases at V and 1 base at J, with 8 bases between. The length of the CDR3 is 16 residues. Here the CDR3 reads CASSVGAGSGANVLTF. The CDR3 DNA is TGTGCCAGCAGCGTAGGGGCGGGTTCTGGGGCCAACGTCCTGACTTTC.

The chain carries TRBV30 and TRBJ2-7; D is undetermined. The CDR3 has 15 amino acids. With 0 bases removed from V and 3 bases from J, the gap between germline ends came to 15 bases. Per the germline V gene, CDR1 is GTSNPN and CDR2 is SVGIG (reference sequence). In DNA form, the CDR3 reads TGTGCCTGGAGTGTACTCCCCGGGTCCAACTACGAGCAGTACTTC. It yields the protein CAWSVLPGSNYEQYF.

The genes are TRBV23-1 and TRBJ2-7; TRBD2 aligns across 10 bases. TRBV23-1 is placed among ORFs of uncertain function. Trimming cost V 11 bases and J 4 bases; bases outside gene matches: 35. CDR3 length: 22 amino acids. CDR3 in amino acids: CAGKIGLAGAVSPGANIYEQYF. The CDR3 DNA sequence: TGCGCCGGAAAAATCGGGCTAGCGGGAGCTGTGTCGCCCGGCGCAAATATTTACGAGCAGTACTTC.

The chain couples TRBV7-8 to TRBJ1-4; D possibly corresponds to TRBD1 (6 bases). This CDR3 comprises 16 residues. With 1 base removed from V and 8 bases from J, the gap between germline ends came to 17 bases. Looked up from germline, CDR1 is SGHVS and CDR2 is FQNEAQ. CDR3: CASSLGYGRGGEKLFF. DNA of the CDR3: TGTGCCAGCAGCTTAGGGTACGGCAGGGGTGGAGAAAAACTGTTTTTT. Full variable domain (remainder filled in from reference TRBV7-8 and TRBJ1-4): GAGVSQSPRYKVAKRGQDVALRCDPISGHVSLFWYQQALGQGPEFLTYFQNEAQLDKSGLPSDRFFAERPEGSVSTLKIQRTQQEDSAVYLCASSLGYGRGGEKLFFGSGTQLSVL.

The chain uses TRBV11-2 and TRBJ1-3, with TRBD1 identical over 7 bases. The CDR3 contains 17 residues. V lost 2 bases and J lost 8; bases outside the gene matches: 15. Per the germline V gene, CDR1 is SGHAT and CDR2 is FQNNGV. CDR3: CASSLSSVGAGTDTIYF. CDR3 bases: TGTGCCAGCAGCTTATCCTCTGTGGGCGCAGGGACAGACACCATATATTTT.

This clone has a single count. This sequence joins TRBV19 and TRBJ2-7; 7 bases align to TRBD1. After removal of 2 bases from V and 3 bases from J, the junction contained 4 bases not matched to a gene. This CDR3 spans 14 amino acids. Germline CDR1 reads LNHDA; CDR2 reads SQIVND (reference sequence). CDR3 bases: TGTGCCAGTAGTATAAGGGGGCCCAGCTACGAGCAGTACTTC. Its translation is CASSIRGPSYEQYF.